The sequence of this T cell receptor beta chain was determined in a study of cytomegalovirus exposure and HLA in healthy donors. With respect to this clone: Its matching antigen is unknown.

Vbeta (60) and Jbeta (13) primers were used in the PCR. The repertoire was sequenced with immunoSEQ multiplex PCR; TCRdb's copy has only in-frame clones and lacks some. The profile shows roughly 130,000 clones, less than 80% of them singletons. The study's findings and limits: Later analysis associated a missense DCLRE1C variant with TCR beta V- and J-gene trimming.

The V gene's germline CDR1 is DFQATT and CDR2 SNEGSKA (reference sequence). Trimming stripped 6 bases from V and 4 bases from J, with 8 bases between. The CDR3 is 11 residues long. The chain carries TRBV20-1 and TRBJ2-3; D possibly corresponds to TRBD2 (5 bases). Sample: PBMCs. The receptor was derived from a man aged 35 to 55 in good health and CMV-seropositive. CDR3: CSALLADTQYF. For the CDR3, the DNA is TGCAGTGCGCTACTAGCAGATACGCAGTATTTT.